This T cell receptor beta chain was sequenced in a study of blood T cell repertoires in COVID-19. TCRdb keeps only in-frame clones here, not all; method: immunoSEQ multiplex PCR. The top ten hold approximately 4.5% of the sample, which has 250,000 to 300,000 clones, roughly 80% seen once. CDR1 MNHEY and CDR2 SVGAGI come from the germline V gene. CDR3 length: 15 residues. The trim removed 6 bases at V and 1 base at J, leaving 5 bases unmatched. This sequence originates from a man aged 25 to 40 with acute COVID-19. This rearrangement joins TRBV6-5 to TRBJ2-3, with 9 bases matching TRBD1. Input material: PBMCs or T cells enriched from blood (not recorded which). The CDR3: CASRGQGWGTDTQYF. The CDR3 nucleotides are TGTGCCAGCAGGGGACAGGGCTGGGGCACAGATACGCAGTATTTT.